This T cell receptor beta chain originates from a study of identical twins. J gave up 3 bases and V 5 bases, and 9 bases lay outside the gene matches. Per the germline V gene, CDR1 is SSHAT and CDR2 is FNYEAQ (reference sequence). The CDR3 totals 17 residues. Via MiXCR, TCRdb re-called the 5' RACE reads, giving one row per CDR3 protein. The table includes around 250,000 distinct CDR3 sequences, approximately 7% detected once. The data also belong to a second study, concerning yellow fever vaccine responses in identical twins.

This sequence originates from a woman aged 18-29 years in good health. Material for sequencing was memory (CD45RO+) T cells sorted from blood. V and J are TRBV7-7 and TRBJ2-1; 11 positions agree with TRBD2. The DNA of the CDR3 is TGTGCCAGCAGCCGCAAACATAGCGGGGGGGACTACAATGAGCAGTTCTTC. Translating it yields CASSRKHSGGDYNEQFF.